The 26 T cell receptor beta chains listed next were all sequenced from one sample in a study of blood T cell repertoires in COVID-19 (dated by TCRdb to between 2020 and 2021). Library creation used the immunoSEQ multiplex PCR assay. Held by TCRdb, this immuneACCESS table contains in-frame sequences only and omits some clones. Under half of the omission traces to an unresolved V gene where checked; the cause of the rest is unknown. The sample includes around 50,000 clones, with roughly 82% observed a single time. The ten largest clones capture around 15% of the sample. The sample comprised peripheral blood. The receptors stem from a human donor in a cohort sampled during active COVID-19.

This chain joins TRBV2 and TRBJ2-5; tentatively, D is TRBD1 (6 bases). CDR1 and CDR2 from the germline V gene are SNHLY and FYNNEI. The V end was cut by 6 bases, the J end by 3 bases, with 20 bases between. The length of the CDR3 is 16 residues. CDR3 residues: CASSPPYVQGKETQYF. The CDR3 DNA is TGTGCCAGCAGCCCCCCATACGTCCAGGGGAAAGAGACCCAGTACTTC.

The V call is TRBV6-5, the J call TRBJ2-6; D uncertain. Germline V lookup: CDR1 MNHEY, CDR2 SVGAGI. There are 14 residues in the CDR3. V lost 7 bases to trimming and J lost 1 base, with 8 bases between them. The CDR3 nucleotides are TGTGCCAGCAAACTACTGTCTGGGGCCAACGTCCTGACTTTC. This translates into CASKLLSGANVLTF.

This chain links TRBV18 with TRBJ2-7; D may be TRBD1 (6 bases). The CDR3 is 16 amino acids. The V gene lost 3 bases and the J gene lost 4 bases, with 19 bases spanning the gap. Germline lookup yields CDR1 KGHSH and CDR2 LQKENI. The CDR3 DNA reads TGTGCCAGCTCACCTCGTCCGGGACAAACGGGTTACGAGCAGTACTTC. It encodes CASSPRPGQTGYEQYF.

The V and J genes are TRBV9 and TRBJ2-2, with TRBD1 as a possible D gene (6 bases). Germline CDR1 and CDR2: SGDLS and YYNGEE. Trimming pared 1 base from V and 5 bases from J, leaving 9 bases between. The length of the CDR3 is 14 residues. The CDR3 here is CASSVTGSTGELFF. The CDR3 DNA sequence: TGTGCCAGCAGCGTAACAGGGTCGACCGGGGAGCTGTTTTTT.

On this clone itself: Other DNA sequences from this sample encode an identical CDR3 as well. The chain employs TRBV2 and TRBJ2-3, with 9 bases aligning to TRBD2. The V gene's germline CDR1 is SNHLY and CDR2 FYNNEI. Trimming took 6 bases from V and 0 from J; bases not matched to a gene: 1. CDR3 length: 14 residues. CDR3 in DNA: TGTGCCAGCAGGACTAGCGGTAGCACAGATACGCAGTATTTT. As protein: CASRTSGSTDTQYF.

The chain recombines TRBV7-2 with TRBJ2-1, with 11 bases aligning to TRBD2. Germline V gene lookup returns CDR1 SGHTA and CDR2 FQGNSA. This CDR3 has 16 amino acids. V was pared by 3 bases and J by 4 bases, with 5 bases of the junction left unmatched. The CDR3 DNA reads TGTGCCAGCAGCTTCCTTAGCGGGGGGGGTTACAATGAGCAGTTCTTC. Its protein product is CASSFLSGGGYNEQFF.

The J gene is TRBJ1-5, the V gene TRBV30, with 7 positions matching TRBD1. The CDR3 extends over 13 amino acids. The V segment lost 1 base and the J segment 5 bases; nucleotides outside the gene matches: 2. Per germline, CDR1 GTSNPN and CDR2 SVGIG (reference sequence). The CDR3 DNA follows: TGTGCCTGGAGTGAACAGGGGCATCAGCCCCAGCATTTT. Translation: CAWSEQGHQPQHF.

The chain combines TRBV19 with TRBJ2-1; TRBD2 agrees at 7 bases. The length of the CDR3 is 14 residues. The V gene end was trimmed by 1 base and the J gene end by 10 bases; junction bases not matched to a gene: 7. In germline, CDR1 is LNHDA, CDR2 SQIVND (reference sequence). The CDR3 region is CASSIVTTSSEQFF. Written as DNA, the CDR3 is TGTGCCAGTAGTATAGTGACGACTAGCTCAGAGCAGTTCTTC.

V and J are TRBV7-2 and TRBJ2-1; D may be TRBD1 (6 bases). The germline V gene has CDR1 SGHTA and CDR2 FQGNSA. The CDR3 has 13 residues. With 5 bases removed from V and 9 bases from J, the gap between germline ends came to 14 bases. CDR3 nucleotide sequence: TGTGCCAGCAGCCCGGGCCCAGGGGTTGAGCAGTTCTTC. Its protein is CASSPGPGVEQFF.

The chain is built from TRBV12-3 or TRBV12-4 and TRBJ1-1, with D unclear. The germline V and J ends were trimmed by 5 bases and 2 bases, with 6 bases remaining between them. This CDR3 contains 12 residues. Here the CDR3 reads CASSPYNTEAFF. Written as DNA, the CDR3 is TGTGCCAGCAGTCCTTATAACACTGAAGCTTTCTTT.

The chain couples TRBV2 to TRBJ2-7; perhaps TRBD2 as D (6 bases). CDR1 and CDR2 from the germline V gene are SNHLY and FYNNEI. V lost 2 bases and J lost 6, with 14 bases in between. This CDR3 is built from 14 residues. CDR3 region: CASSEPGVKGEQYF. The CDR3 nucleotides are TGTGCCAGCAGTGAACCGGGGGTCAAAGGCGAGCAGTACTTC.

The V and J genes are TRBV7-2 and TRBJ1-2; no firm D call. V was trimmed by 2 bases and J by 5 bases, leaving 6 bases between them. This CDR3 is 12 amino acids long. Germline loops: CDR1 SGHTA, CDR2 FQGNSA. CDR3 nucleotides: TGTGCCAGCAGCTTAATGCAGTATGGCTACACCTTC. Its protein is CASSLMQYGYTF.

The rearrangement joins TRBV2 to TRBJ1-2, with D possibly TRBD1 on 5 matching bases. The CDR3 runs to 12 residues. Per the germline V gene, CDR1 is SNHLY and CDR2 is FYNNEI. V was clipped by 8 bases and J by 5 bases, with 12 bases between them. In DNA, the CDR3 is TGTGCCAGCCGGACATCCACTTATGGCTACACCTTC. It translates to CASRTSTYGYTF.

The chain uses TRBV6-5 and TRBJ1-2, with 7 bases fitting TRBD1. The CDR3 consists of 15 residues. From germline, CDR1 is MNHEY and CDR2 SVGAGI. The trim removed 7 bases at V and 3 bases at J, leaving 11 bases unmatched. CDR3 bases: TGTGCCAGCAAGCTCCTGGACAGGTCAGACTATGGCTACACCTTC. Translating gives CASKLLDRSDYGYTF.

DNA of the CDR3: TGTGCCAGCAGCCAAGGAGCCATGAACACTGAAGCTTTCTTT. Amino acids: CASSQGAMNTEAFF. The genes are TRBV14 and TRBJ1-1, with D uncertain. V was pared by 1 base and J by 0 bases, with 6 bases between. The CDR3 loop spans 14 amino acids. The germline gives CDR1 SGHDN, CDR2 FVKESK.

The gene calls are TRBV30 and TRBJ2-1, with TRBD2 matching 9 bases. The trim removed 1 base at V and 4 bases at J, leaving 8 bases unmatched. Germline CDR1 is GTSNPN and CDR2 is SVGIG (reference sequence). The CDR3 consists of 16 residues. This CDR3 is CAWSDGLAGLYNEQFF. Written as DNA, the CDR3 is TGTGCCTGGAGTGATGGGCTAGCGGGGTTATACAATGAGCAGTTCTTC.

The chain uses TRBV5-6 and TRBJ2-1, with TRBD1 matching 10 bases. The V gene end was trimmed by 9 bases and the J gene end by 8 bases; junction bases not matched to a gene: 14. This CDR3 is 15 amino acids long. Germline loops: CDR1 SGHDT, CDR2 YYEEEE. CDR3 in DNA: TGTGCCATAGGCAGGGGACAGGGGAGTTCGGATGAGCAGTTCTTC. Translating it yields CAIGRGQGSSDEQFF.

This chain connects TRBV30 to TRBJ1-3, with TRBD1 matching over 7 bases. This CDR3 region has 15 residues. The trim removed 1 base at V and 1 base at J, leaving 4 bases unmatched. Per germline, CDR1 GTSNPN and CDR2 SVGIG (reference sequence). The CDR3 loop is CAWSGPTGSGNTIYF. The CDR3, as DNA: TGTGCCTGGAGTGGACCGACAGGGTCTGGAAACACCATATATTTT.

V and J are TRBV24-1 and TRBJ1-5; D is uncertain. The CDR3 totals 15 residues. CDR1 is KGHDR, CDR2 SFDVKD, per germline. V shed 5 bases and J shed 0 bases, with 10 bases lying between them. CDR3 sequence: CATSGPYSSNQPQHF. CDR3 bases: TGTGCCACCAGTGGCCCGTACAGTAGCAATCAGCCCCAGCATTTT.

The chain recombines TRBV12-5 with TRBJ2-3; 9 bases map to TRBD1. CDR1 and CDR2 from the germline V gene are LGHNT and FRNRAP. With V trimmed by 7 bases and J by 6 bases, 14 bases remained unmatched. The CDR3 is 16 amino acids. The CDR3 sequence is CASAPRGGQGFDTQYF. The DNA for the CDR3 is TGTGCTAGTGCCCCCCGAGGAGGACAGGGGTTTGATACGCAGTATTTT.

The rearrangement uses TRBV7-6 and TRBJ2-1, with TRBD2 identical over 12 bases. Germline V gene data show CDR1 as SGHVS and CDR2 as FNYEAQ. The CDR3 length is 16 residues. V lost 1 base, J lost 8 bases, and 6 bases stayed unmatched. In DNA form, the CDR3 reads TGTGCCAGCAGCTTAGTTGTGACTAGCGGGAGCTATGAGCAGTTCTTC. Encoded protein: CASSLVVTSGSYEQFF. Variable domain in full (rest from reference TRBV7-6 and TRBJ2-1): GAGVSQSPRYKVTKRGQDVALRCDPISGHVSLYWYRQALGQGPEFLTYFNYEAQQDKSGLPNDRFSAERPEGSISTLTIQRTEQRDSAMYRCASSLVVTSGSYEQFFGPGTRLTVL.

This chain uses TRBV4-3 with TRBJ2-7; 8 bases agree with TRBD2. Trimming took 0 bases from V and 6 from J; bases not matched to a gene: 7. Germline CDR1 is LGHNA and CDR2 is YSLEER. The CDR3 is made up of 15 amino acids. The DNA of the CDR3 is TGCGCCAGCAGCCAAGATGCGCGGGGGGCCGGCGAGCAGTACTTC. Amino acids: CASSQDARGAGEQYF.

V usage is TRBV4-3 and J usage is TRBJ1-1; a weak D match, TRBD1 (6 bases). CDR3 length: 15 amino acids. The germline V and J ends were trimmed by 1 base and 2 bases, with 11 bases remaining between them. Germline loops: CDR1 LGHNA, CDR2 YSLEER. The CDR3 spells CASSQADRLNTEAFF. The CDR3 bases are TGCGCCAGCAGCCAAGCGGACAGACTAAACACTGAAGCTTTCTTT.

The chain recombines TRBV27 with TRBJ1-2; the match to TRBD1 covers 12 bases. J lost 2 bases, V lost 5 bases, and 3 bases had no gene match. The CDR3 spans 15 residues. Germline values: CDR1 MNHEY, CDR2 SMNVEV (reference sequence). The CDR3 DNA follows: TGTGCCAGCAGTCCCGGGACAGGGGGCAACTATGGCTACACCTTC. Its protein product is CASSPGTGGNYGYTF.

CDR3 sequence: CASSPGQGSTYTEAFF. The CDR3, as DNA: TGTGCCAGCTCACCAGGACAGGGGTCAACCTACACTGAAGCTTTCTTT. This chain joins TRBV18 and TRBJ1-1; 9 bases agree with TRBD1. The CDR3 runs 16 residues. Trimming cost V 2 bases and J 3 bases; bases outside gene matches: 7. CDR1 is KGHSH, CDR2 LQKENI, per germline.

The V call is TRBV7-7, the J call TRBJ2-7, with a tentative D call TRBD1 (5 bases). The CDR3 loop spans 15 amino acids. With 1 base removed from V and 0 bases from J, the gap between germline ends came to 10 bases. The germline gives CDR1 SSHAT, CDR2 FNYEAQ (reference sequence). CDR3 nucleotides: TGTGCCAGCAGCTTAGGGGGCATTAGCTCCTACGAGCAGTACTTC. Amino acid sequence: CASSLGGISSYEQYF.